The rows below give T cell receptor beta chains drawn from one sample of a study of patients and donors after allogeneic stem cell transplantation. TCRdb used MiXCR to reprocess the RT-PCR reads, holding one entry per CDR3 protein. Of almost 90,000 distinct CDR3 sequences detected, roughly 5.1% appear once; the ten largest clones hold around 3%. Sequencing input: blood, either unsorted or a sorted T cell fraction (not recorded which). The source is a human donor who was either an allogeneic HSCT recipient or a stem cell or donor lymphocyte infusion donor (not recorded which). It is not recorded whose cells these are; they may come from a transplant donor. Both conserved end residues are part of each CDR3. A D gene is named only where the DNA matches it firmly. The size entry gives how often the clone was seen (once, few, many) or a class if it is expanded.

. | TRBJ2-3 | many | TRBV11-2 | CASSSGTDTQYF | TGTGCCAGCAGCTCAGGCACAGATACGCAGTATTTT
. | TRBJ1-6 | many | TRBV20-1 | CSARDGVQGGNSPLHF | TGCAGTGCTAGAGATGGGGTCCAGGGAGGTAATTCACCCCTCCACTTT
TRBD2 | TRBJ2-5 | many | TRBV3-1 | CASSLSGGPQETQYF | TGTGCCAGCAGCCTCAGCGGGGGGCCCCAAGAGACCCAGTACTTC
TRBD1 | TRBJ1-5 | many | TRBV29-1 | CSVADRAHQPQHF | TGCAGCGTTGCAGACAGGGCTCATCAGCCCCAGCATTTT
. | TRBJ2-3 | few | TRBV2 | CASSDLLGHGTDTQYF | TGTGCCAGCAGTGATCTGTTGGGACACGGCACGGATACGCAGTATTTT
. | TRBJ2-2 | many | TRBV19 | CASSLLVTNTGELFF | TGTGCCAGTAGTCTCCTAGTAACGAACACCGGGGAGCTGTTTTTT
TRBD1 | TRBJ1-2 | many | TRBV25-1 | CASSDRTGDGYTF | TGTGCCAGCAGTGATAGGACAGGGGATGGCTACACCTTC
. | TRBJ1-1 | many | TRBV20-1 | CSAFYTEAFF | TGCAGTGCTTTTTACACTGAAGCTTTCTTT
TRBD1 | TRBJ2-1 | many | TRBV6-1 | CASTSPRTGLTQNEQFF | TGTGCCAGCACCTCTCCCCGGACAGGCCTTACCCAAAATGAGCAGTTCTTC
. | TRBJ2-5 | few | TRBV3-1 | CASSPLPGLETQYF | TGTGCCAGCAGCCCCCTTCCTGGGTTGGAGACCCAGTACTTC